Shown below are 17 T cell receptor beta chains from a single sample sequenced in a study of CD4 T cells in relation to SARS-CoV-2 and coronaviruses. The unexposed donors gave CD4+ T cells in about 2010-2019, prior to COVID-19. Isolation of CD4+ T cells took place after 10 days in culture. These receptors have no known antigen. Produced via immunoSEQ multiplex PCR; TCRdb's table is partial and in-frame only. This table has around 20,000 clones, around 80% appearing once. What was sequenced was CD4+ T cells from PBMCs, cultured in vitro. The receptors come from a human donor in good health.

The rearrangement uses TRBV6-6 and TRBJ2-6; maybe TRBD1 (6 bases). V lost 8 bases to trimming and J lost 0 bases, with 14 bases between them. This CDR3 has 16 residues. Looked up from germline, CDR1 is MNHNY and CDR2 is SVGAGI (reference sequence). The CDR3 nucleotides are TGTGCCAGCGGGATAAACAGGGACTCTGGGGCCAACGTCCTGACTTTC. Translation gives CASGINRDSGANVLTF.

The chain combines TRBV18 with TRBJ1-6; maybe TRBD1 (5 bases). The length of the CDR3 is 15 residues. Trimming took off 4 bases at V and 7 bases at J, with 14 bases between the two ends. The germline V gene encodes CDR1 KGHSH and CDR2 LQKENI. The CDR3 DNA sequence: TGTGCCAGCTCACAGGGTGTGGGGGTCAATTCACCCCTCCACTTT. Its protein is CASSQGVGVNSPLHF. Complete variable domain (other parts from reference TRBV18 and TRBJ1-6): NAGVMQNPRHLVRRRGQEARLRCSPMKGHSHVYWYRQLPEEGLKFMVYLQKENIIDESGMPKERFSAEFPKEGPSILRIQQVVRGDSAAYFCASSQGVGVNSPLHFGNGTRLTVT.

The chain employs TRBV11-3 and TRBJ2-5, with D unresolved. This CDR3 is 13 amino acids long. The V end lost 1 base, the J end lost 4 bases, and 7 bases lay between the germline ends. Germline CDR1 is SGHNT and CDR2 is YENEEA. Here the CDR3 DNA reads TGTGCCAGCAGCTTAGGACGGAGAGAGACCCAGTACTTC. It is translated as CASSLGRRETQYF.

Turning to this clone: A junction end diverges from the germline sequence, so it may reflect a read error. The V call is TRBV20-1, the J call TRBJ2-1, with D possibly TRBD2 on 5 matching bases. CDR1 is DFQATT, CDR2 SNEGSKA, per germline (reference sequence). The CDR3 contains 11 residues. For the CDR3, the DNA is TGTGCTAGCCCCGTAAACAATGAGCAGTTCTTC. This gives the protein CASPVNNEQFF.

V gene TRBV10-2 combines with J gene TRBJ1-3; no clear D. V lost 8 bases and J 0 bases, leaving 8 bases between the germline ends. Per the germline V gene, CDR1 is WSHSY and CDR2 is SAAADI. The CDR3 totals 13 residues. The CDR3 sequence is CASGVSSGNTIYF. CDR3 coding DNA: TGCGCCAGCGGCGTGAGCTCTGGAAACACCATATATTTT.

CDR3 sequence reads: CASSQRVLRQETQYF. CDR3 bases: TGTGCCAGCAGCCAAAGGGTATTGCGGCAAGAGACCCAGTACTTC. This chain connects TRBV3-1 (or the pseudogene TRBV3-2) to TRBJ2-5, with unresolved D. This CDR3 has 15 amino acids. V was cut by 2 bases and J by 2 bases, with 12 bases left in between. Germline V gene lookup returns CDR1 LGHDT and CDR2 YNNKEL (reference sequence).

The chain is built from TRBV2 and TRBJ2-5, with 8 bases fitting TRBD1. V lost 8 bases, J lost 5 bases, and 13 bases stayed unmatched. This CDR3 region has 15 residues. Per germline, CDR1 SNHLY and CDR2 FYNNEI. CDR3 bases: TGTGCCAGCCGACTACTCGACAGGGGTCGGGAGACCCAGTACTTC. Amino acids: CASRLLDRGRETQYF.

The V gene is TRBV2, the J gene TRBJ2-7; possibly TRBD1 for D (5 bases). Germline-derived CDR1 and CDR2 are SNHLY and FYNNEI. The V and J ends lost 4 bases and 2 bases respectively, with 12 bases between them. This CDR3 contains 14 residues. CDR3 sequence: CASSVIRVAYEQYF. CDR3 coding DNA: TGTGCCAGCAGTGTTATCAGGGTAGCCTACGAGCAGTACTTC. The complete variable domain, with remaining parts taken from reference TRBV2 and TRBJ2-7, reads EPEVTQTPSHQVTQMGQEVILRCVPISNHLYFYWYRQILGQKVEFLVSFYNNEISEKSEIFDDQFSVERPDGSNFTLKIRSTKLEDSAMYFCASSVIRVAYEQYFGPGTRLTVT.

The chain links TRBV11-3 to TRBJ2-1, with 9 bases aligning to TRBD2. V shed 6 bases, J shed 6 bases, and the junction held 9 bases outside the gene matches. The CDR3 has 15 residues. Looked up from germline, CDR1 is SGHNT and CDR2 is YENEEA. CDR3 in DNA: TGTGCCAGCAGTCGGGTAGCGGGAGTCGGCAATGAGCAGTTCTTC. Its translation: CASSRVAGVGNEQFF.

This rearrangement joins TRBV9 to TRBJ2-1, with 12 bases lining up with TRBD2. Germline loops: CDR1 SGDLS, CDR2 YYNGEE. The trim removed 6 bases at V and 4 bases at J, leaving 5 bases unmatched. The CDR3 length is 15 residues. CDR3 nucleotide sequence: TGTGCCAGCACCGAGGGACTAGCGGGTTACAATGAGCAGTTCTTC. This codes for CASTEGLAGYNEQFF.

V usage is TRBV19 and J usage is TRBJ1-3; D unresolved. The V end was cut by 6 bases, the J end by 0 bases, with 9 bases between. The CDR3 is 14 amino acids. In germline, CDR1 is LNHDA, CDR2 SQIVND (reference sequence). CDR3 residues: CASRLPSSGNTIYF. In nucleotides, the CDR3 is TGTGCCAGTAGACTTCCCTCCTCTGGAAACACCATATATTTT.

The chain recombines TRBV28 with TRBJ1-1; no clear D gene. Between the trimmed V and J ends, which lost 1 base and 4 bases, there was a span of 10 bases. The germline gives CDR1 MDHEN, CDR2 SYDVKM. The CDR3 spans 14 residues. CDR3 residues: CASSLFGLGTEAFF. The DNA of the CDR3 is TGTGCCAGCAGTTTATTTGGCTTGGGCACTGAAGCTTTCTTT.

V usage is TRBV27 and J usage is TRBJ1-4, with no clear D. Trimming cost V 7 bases and J 6 bases, with 18 bases left between them. Germline CDR1 and CDR2: MNHEY and SMNVEV (reference sequence). There are 15 residues in the CDR3. CDR3 in amino acids: CASTPSPLGHEKLFF. CDR3 in DNA: TGTGCCAGCACTCCCTCTCCCCTCGGGCATGAAAAACTGTTTTTT.

This clone was found a few times. V and J are TRBV19 and TRBJ1-2; 7 nucleotides agree with TRBD1. The germline V gene has CDR1 LNHDA and CDR2 SQIVND (reference sequence). CDR3 length: 16 amino acids. V gave up 4 bases and J gave up 2 bases; unmatched junction bases: 10. The CDR3 sequence: CASSTPGTAPNYGYTF. As DNA, the CDR3 is TGTGCCAGTAGTACCCCCGGGACAGCACCAAACTATGGCTACACCTTC. The complete variable domain, with remaining parts taken from reference TRBV19 and TRBJ1-2, reads DGGITQSPKYLFRKEGQNVTLSCEQNLNHDAMYWYRQDPGQGLRLIYYSQIVNDFQKGDIAEGYSVSREKKESFPLTVTSAQKNPTAFYLCASSTPGTAPNYGYTFGSGTRLTVV.

The chain is built from TRBV15 and TRBJ2-5, with 9 bases aligning to TRBD1. J gave up 4 bases and V 8 bases, and 2 bases lay outside the gene matches. The CDR3 is made up of 12 amino acids. Germline V gene sequence: CDR1 LNHNV, CDR2 YYDKDF (reference sequence). DNA of the CDR3: TGTGCCACCGCACAGGGGGCAGAGACCCAGTACTTC. It encodes CATAQGAETQYF.

This clone appeared once. The chain joins TRBV5-4 to TRBJ1-1; TRBD1 is a possible D gene (6 bases). Trimming removed 3 bases from V and 4 bases from J, with 13 bases in between. The germline V gene has CDR1 SGHNT and CDR2 YYREEE (reference sequence). The CDR3 is 14 amino acids. The CDR3 sequence is CASSSLQGGTEAFF. The CDR3, as DNA: TGTGCCAGCAGCTCCCTACAGGGAGGCACTGAAGCTTTCTTT.

The V and J genes are TRBV21-1 and TRBJ2-1; TRBD2, the table's D call, lacks a check against the DNA. TRBV21-1 is designated a pseudogene. This CDR3 is 14 amino acids long. CDR3 in amino acids: CASSHTPRGDEQFF. The CDR3, as DNA: TGTGCCAGCAGCCATACCCCGAGAGGAGATGAGCAGTTCTTC.